Each of the 25 T cell receptor beta chains below was sequenced from the same sample in a study of T cell repertoires in cytomegalovirus infection. TCRdb independently ran MiXCR on the reads; one entry per CDR3 protein. The profile shows some 500,000 distinct CDR3 sequences, 40% of them singletons. No antigen is known for these receptors. The sample was cultured PBMCs, taken from culture after CMV antigen stimulation. The receptors derive from a human donor in good health (CMV status not recorded). Some clones in this sample may be carry-over from other donors' samples.

This clonotype came up a few times. The CDR3 protein is CASSPQPDSDQYF. The CDR3 DNA is TGTGCCAGCAGCCCTCAACCAGACAGCGACCAGTACTTC. The gene calls are TRBV7-2 and TRBJ2-7; a possible D gene is TRBD1 (5 bases). Germline CDR1 SGHTA, CDR2 FQGNSA. The V end lost 5 bases, the J end lost 10 bases, and 18 bases lay between the germline ends. The CDR3 totals 13 residues.

This clonotype was counted only a few times. The genes are TRBV7-2 and TRBJ1-6; D call uncertain. The CDR3 runs to 13 residues. Trimming left V 1 base short and J 13 bases short, with 11 bases between. Looked up from germline, CDR1 is SGHTA and CDR2 is FQGNSA. The CDR3 region has the DNA TGTGCCAGCAGCTTAGGGCCGCCGGCGCCCCTCCACTTT. It translates to CASSLGPPAPLHF.

A few counts support this clonotype. The genes are TRBV6-5 and TRBJ1-6; D might be TRBD1 (5 bases). Trimming shortened V by 2 bases and J by 7 bases, and 9 bases separated the two germline ends. CDR1 and CDR2 (germline): MNHEY, SVGAGI. The CDR3 contains 14 residues. CDR3 DNA sequence: TGTGCCAGCAGTTACGGCCAGGGAAATTCACCCCTCCACTTT. As protein: CASSYGQGNSPLHF.

The chain carries TRBV7-4 and TRBJ2-3; weak D call: TRBD1 (5 bases). V lost 4 bases to trimming and J lost 0 bases, with 11 bases between them. Germline CDR1 SGHVT, CDR2 SQSDAQ. CDR3 length equals 15 residues. The DNA of the CDR3 is TGTGCCAGCAGCTCCAGGGTCGGGAGCACAGATACGCAGTATTTT. It encodes CASSSRVGSTDTQYF.

The table lists this clonotype with a count of one. The chain couples TRBV7-4 to TRBJ1-2, with D maybe TRBD1 (5 bases). Per the germline V gene, CDR1 is SGHVT and CDR2 is SQSDAQ. The CDR3 loop spans 15 amino acids. V lost 2 bases and J lost 8, with 18 bases in between. Here the CDR3 reads CASSLIGTGAWGYTF. The CDR3 coding sequence is TGTGCCAGCAGCTTAATAGGGACCGGAGCTTGGGGCTACACCTTC.

V gene TRBV29-1 combines with J gene TRBJ1-1; 11 bases are shared with TRBD1. The germline gives CDR1 SQVTM, CDR2 ANQGSEA. The CDR3 covers 14 residues. V was pared by 6 bases and J by 6 bases, with 9 bases of the junction left unmatched. CDR3 bases: TGCAGCGTGGGGACGGGACAGGGGGACGCTGAAGCTTTCTTT. The encoded protein is CSVGTGQGDAEAFF.

The chain is built from TRBV7-2 and TRBJ1-2, with D perhaps matching TRBD1 (5 bases). In germline, CDR1 is SGHTA, CDR2 FQGNSA. V shed 5 bases and J shed 8 bases, with 15 bases lying between them. This CDR3 spans 13 amino acids. In DNA form, the CDR3 reads TGTGCCAGCAGCCGGGGGATCTCTGAAGGCTACACCTTC. Translated: CASSRGISEGYTF.

The chain has TRBV12-3 or TRBV12-4 and TRBJ2-3, with D hard to call. Trimming pared 5 bases from V and 5 bases from J, leaving 11 bases between. The length of the CDR3 is 13 residues. CDR3 nucleotides: TGTGCCAGCAGTCCCTCTAGGAAAGATACGCAGTATTTT. Protein: CASSPSRKDTQYF.

J is TRBJ2-1 and V is TRBV5-8; D tentatively reads TRBD1 or TRBD2 (5 bases each). Looked up from germline, CDR1 is SGHTS and CDR2 is YDEGEE. CDR3 size: 13 residues. The germline V and J ends were trimmed by 2 bases and 10 bases, with 13 bases remaining between them. CDR3 loop: CASSFGPRDEQFF. DNA of the CDR3: TGTGCCAGCAGCTTCGGTCCGAGGGACGAGCAGTTCTTC.

This clonotype showed up many times. The chain joins TRBV7-2 to TRBJ2-1, with D possibly matching TRBD2 (6 bases). Per germline, CDR1 SGHTA and CDR2 FQGNSA. V lost 1 base and J lost 0, with 13 bases in between. There are 17 residues in the CDR3. DNA for the CDR3: TGTGCCAGCAGCTTAGGGGCGGGGTTGAGCTCCTACAATGAGCAGTTCTTC. It codes for CASSLGAGLSSYNEQFF.

CDR3: CASSEGIGGGWEQYF. Written as DNA, the CDR3 is TGTGCCAGCAGTGAAGGCATAGGGGGCGGGTGGGAGCAGTACTTC. The rearrangement links TRBV6-1 to TRBJ2-7, with 7 bases aligning to TRBD1. V dropped 1 base and J dropped 7; count of bases not matched to a gene: 10. Germline-derived CDR1 and CDR2 are MNHNS and SASEGT. The CDR3 length is 15 residues.

This clonotype came up a few times. The rearrangement joins TRBV7-9 to TRBJ2-3; tentative D call: TRBD1 (5 bases). CDR1 is SEHNR and CDR2 is FQNEAQ in the germline V gene (reference sequence). V shed 6 bases and J shed 4 bases, with 17 bases lying between them. The CDR3 runs to 15 residues. The CDR3 loop reads CASRIGNRPADTQYF. CDR3 DNA sequence: TGTGCCAGCAGAATTGGAAACAGGCCCGCAGATACGCAGTATTTT.

This chain links TRBV4-1 with TRBJ2-1; D unresolved. V lost 1 base to trimming and J lost 0 bases, with 10 bases between them. The length of the CDR3 is 16 residues. Germline values: CDR1 MGHRA, CDR2 YSYEKL. In DNA form, the CDR3 reads TGCGCCAGCAGCCAAGGCAATTTACGCTCCTACAATGAGCAGTTCTTC. As protein: CASSQGNLRSYNEQFF.

There are many counts of this clonotype. The chain recombines TRBV7-9 with TRBJ2-1; 13 nucleotides align to TRBD2. The CDR3 has 16 residues. The V gene end was trimmed by 4 bases and the J gene end by 9 bases; junction bases not matched to a gene: 9. Germline V gene lookup returns CDR1 SEHNR and CDR2 FQNEAQ (reference sequence). Here the CDR3 reads CASSSAVGLAGFEQFF. The DNA of the CDR3 is TGTGCCAGCAGCTCCGCGGTGGGACTAGCGGGATTTGAGCAGTTCTTC. The full variable domain, completed using reference TRBV7-9 and TRBJ2-1, is DTGVSQNPRHKITKRGQNVTFRCDPISEHNRLYWYRQTLGQGPEFLTYFQNEAQLEKSRLLSDRFSAERPKGSFSTLEIQRTEQGDSAMYLCASSSAVGLAGFEQFFGPGTRLTVL.

This clonotype was observed a few times. J is TRBJ2-1 and V is TRBV7-9; TRBD1 matches 7 bases. Trimming took 3 bases from V and 3 from J; bases not matched to a gene: 8. In germline, CDR1 is SEHNR, CDR2 FQNEAQ (reference sequence). The CDR3 runs to 16 residues. The CDR3 nucleotides read TGTGCCAGCAGCTTGAACAGGGGATCGGTCTACAATGAGCAGTTCTTC. This gives the protein CASSLNRGSVYNEQFF.

The sample holds a few counts of this clonotype. The chain joins TRBV7-2 to TRBJ1-1; D is perhaps TRBD1 (5 bases). CDR3 length equals 14 residues. V lost 3 bases and J lost 11, with 19 bases in between. Germline V lookup: CDR1 SGHTA, CDR2 FQGNSA. The CDR3 DNA is TGTGCCAGCAGCTTTGGGGGTGCCCCCCCAGAGGCTTTCTTT. Translating gives CASSFGGAPPEAFF. The full variable domain, rest sourced from reference TRBV7-2 and TRBJ1-1, is GAGVSQSPSNKVTEKGKDVELRCDPISGHTALYWYRQSLGQGLEFLIYFQGNSAPDKSGLPSDRFSAERTGGSVSTLTIQRTQQEDSAVYLCASSFGGAPPEAFFGQGTRLTVV.

This clonotype was seen more than once but under ten times. The chain couples TRBV19 to TRBJ1-1; D perhaps matches TRBD1 (6 bases). Trimming removed 2 bases at V and 0 bases at J, with 16 bases between. CDR1 is LNHDA and CDR2 is SQIVND in the germline V gene (reference sequence). The length of the CDR3 is 17 residues. This chain's CDR3 is CASSILGATLMNTEAFF. In DNA, the CDR3 is TGTGCCAGTAGTATACTGGGGGCGACTCTTATGAACACTGAAGCTTTCTTT. The full variable domain, in which reference TRBV19 and TRBJ1-1 provide the parts outside the CDR3, is DGGITQSPKYLFRKEGQNVTLSCEQNLNHDAMYWYRQDPGQGLRLIYYSQIVNDFQKGDIAEGYSVSREKKESFPLTVTSAQKNPTAFYLCASSILGATLMNTEAFFGQGTRLTVV.

This clonotype has only a few counts. The chain recombines TRBV7-2 with TRBJ2-1; no clear D gene. The V and J ends lost 4 bases and 3 bases respectively, with 7 bases between them. There are 13 residues in the CDR3. The germline V gene has CDR1 SGHTA and CDR2 FQGNSA. This CDR3 reads CASSSANYNEQFF. CDR3 nucleotide sequence: TGTGCCAGCAGCTCCGCCAACTACAATGAGCAGTTCTTC.

Ten or more counts support this clonotype. The J gene is TRBJ1-2, the V gene TRBV7-2; D is uncertain. Looked up from germline, CDR1 is SGHTA and CDR2 is FQGNSA. This CDR3 region has 14 residues. The V gene lost 5 bases and the J gene lost 8 bases, with 18 bases spanning the gap. CDR3 sequence: CASSPAERVGGYTF. CDR3 nucleotide sequence: TGTGCCAGCAGCCCAGCGGAAAGGGTAGGAGGCTACACCTTC.

The CDR3 loop reads CSARGRQTYEQYF. CDR3 DNA: TGCAGTGCTAGAGGTCGACAGACCTACGAGCAGTACTTC. V gene TRBV20-1 combines with J gene TRBJ2-7; maybe TRBD1 (5 bases). The germline V gene has CDR1 DFQATT and CDR2 SNEGSKA (reference sequence). The CDR3 sequence is 13 residues long. V was shortened by 1 base and J by 2 bases, with 9 bases between the two germline ends.

The rearrangement uses TRBV28 and TRBJ2-1; possibly TRBD1 for D (6 bases). Trimming shortened V by 6 bases and J by 6 bases, and 18 bases separated the two germline ends. This CDR3 contains 15 residues. Germline V gene sequence: CDR1 MDHEN, CDR2 SYDVKM. The DNA of the CDR3 is TGTGCCAGCAGCAGACCCTCGGGACATGGCAATGAGCAGTTCTTC. Translation: CASSRPSGHGNEQFF.

The V call is TRBV7-2, the J call TRBJ1-1, with D uncertain. Germline V gives CDR1 SGHTA, CDR2 FQGNSA. The V and J ends lost 1 base and 4 bases respectively, with 16 bases between them. The CDR3 runs 16 residues. The CDR3 loop is CASSLVGRGWGTEAFF. The CDR3, as DNA: TGTGCCAGCAGCTTAGTAGGCCGAGGATGGGGCACTGAAGCTTTCTTT.

This chain connects TRBV20-1 to TRBJ2-1; TRBD1 matches 7 bases. This CDR3 contains 14 residues. V shed 3 bases, J shed 2 bases, and the junction held 4 bases outside the gene matches. Germline loops: CDR1 DFQATT, CDR2 SNEGSKA (reference sequence). For the CDR3, the DNA is TGCAGTGCTAGTGGGACAGCCGCCTACAATGAGCAGTTCTTC. It codes for CSASGTAAYNEQFF.

In its sample, this clonotype was seen a few times. The V and J genes are TRBV7-2 and TRBJ2-7, with D tentatively TRBD1 (5 bases). Germline V gene data show CDR1 as SGHTA and CDR2 as FQGNSA. Trimming shortened V by 2 bases and J by 5 bases, and 16 bases separated the two germline ends. CDR3 length: 15 amino acids. The CDR3 sequence: CASSLNGRVGNEQYF. The CDR3 DNA reads as TGTGCCAGCAGCTTAAACGGCAGGGTCGGCAACGAGCAGTACTTC.

The chain has TRBV20-1 and TRBJ2-1; TRBD1 matches 9 bases. V lost 5 bases and J lost 6; bases outside the gene matches: 11. Germline V lookup: CDR1 DFQATT, CDR2 SNEGSKA (reference sequence). The length of the CDR3 is 15 residues. The chain's CDR3 is CSAHSPGQGLNEQFF. In DNA form, the CDR3 reads TGCAGTGCTCACTCACCGGGACAGGGCCTCAATGAGCAGTTCTTC.